The 11 T cell receptor beta chains reported below all come from one sample, sequenced in a study of T cell responses to AZD1222 COVID-19 vaccine (dated by TCRdb to about 2021). The library was obtained by the immunoSEQ multiplex PCR assay. Held by TCRdb, this immuneACCESS table contains in-frame sequences only and omits some clones. Under half of the omission traces to an unresolved V gene where checked; the cause of the rest is unknown. This sample lists about 85,000 clones; 86% were detected once. The ten largest clonotypes hold around 7.7% of the sample. Reading the label with the study, this specimen's time point is: baseline before first vaccination. This specimen consisted of peripheral blood, obtained on day 0 of AZD1222 vaccination. The receptors come from an adult in good health.

The genes are TRBV6-5 and TRBJ2-7, with 13 bases that match TRBD2. The ends lost 0 bases at V and 1 base at J; junction bases unmatched: 0. Germline values: CDR1 MNHEY, CDR2 SVGAGI. This CDR3 contains 16 residues. This chain's CDR3 is CASSYSGLAGSYEQYF. Written as DNA, the CDR3 is TGTGCCAGCAGTTACTCGGGACTAGCGGGGTCCTACGAGCAGTACTTC.

The chain uses TRBV28 and TRBJ1-1; a possible D gene is TRBD1 (5 bases). CDR3 length: 13 residues. V was trimmed by 8 bases and J by 5 bases, leaving 15 bases between them. CDR1 MDHEN and CDR2 SYDVKM come from the germline V gene. Written as DNA, the CDR3 is TGTGCCAGCGGGATTCGGGGGAGAACTGAAGCTTTCTTT. Its protein product is CASGIRGRTEAFF.

The chain links TRBV19 to TRBJ2-5, with 7 bases that match TRBD2. CDR1 and CDR2 (germline): LNHDA, SQIVND (reference sequence). After removal of 7 bases from V and 5 bases from J, the junction contained 4 bases not matched to a gene. The CDR3 runs 12 residues. CDR3 DNA: TGTGCCAGTACCCCCGGGGGGGAGACCCAGTACTTC. It encodes CASTPGGETQYF.

J is TRBJ1-4 and V is TRBV6-5, with 7 positions matching TRBD1. Trimming removed 5 bases from V and 9 bases from J; junction bases left unmatched: 12. CDR1 is MNHEY and CDR2 is SVGAGI in the germline V gene. This CDR3 is built from 15 residues. DNA for the CDR3: TGTGCCAGCAGTCTGGGAGACAGGGAGCTTAAAAAACTGTTTTTT. Its protein product is CASSLGDRELKKLFF.

The V gene is TRBV11-2, the J gene TRBJ1-5, with D unclear. This CDR3 is 15 amino acids long. CDR1 and CDR2 from the germline V gene are SGHAT and FQNNGV. The V gene lost 6 bases and the J gene lost 0 bases, with 12 bases spanning the gap. The CDR3 region is CASRADPYSNQPQHF. The CDR3 region has the DNA TGTGCCAGCAGAGCTGACCCCTATAGCAATCAGCCCCAGCATTTT.

V usage is TRBV19 and J usage is TRBJ2-2, with D hard to call. This CDR3 contains 15 residues. Per the germline V gene, CDR1 is LNHDA and CDR2 is SQIVND (reference sequence). The V end lost 5 bases, the J end lost 4 bases, and 14 bases lay between the germline ends. The CDR3 region is CASSPRLRSTGELFF. CDR3 DNA sequence: TGTGCCAGTAGTCCCAGGCTAAGAAGCACCGGGGAGCTGTTTTTT.

The rearrangement uses TRBV24-1 and TRBJ2-1; the match to TRBD2 covers 8 bases. J was trimmed by 0 bases and V by 0 bases; bases with no gene match: 6. CDR1 and CDR2 from the germline V gene are KGHDR and SFDVKD. This CDR3 is 18 amino acids long. In DNA, the CDR3 is TGTGCCACCAGTGATTTGGGTAGCGGGGTTGGCTCCTACAATGAGCAGTTCTTC. This translates into CATSDLGSGVGSYNEQFF.

The rearrangement links TRBV19 to TRBJ1-1, with D possibly matching TRBD1 (5 bases). Trimming took 1 base from V and 11 from J, leaving 11 bases between them. Germline CDR1 is LNHDA and CDR2 is SQIVND (reference sequence). The CDR3 contains 12 residues. The CDR3 here is CASSIVGVRAFF. DNA for the CDR3: TGTGCCAGTAGTATAGTGGGGGTCCGGGCTTTCTTT.

This clone was seen only once. The rearrangement links TRBV5-4 to TRBJ2-7; 8 nucleotides agree with TRBD1. The CDR3 contains 15 residues. Germline V gives CDR1 SGHNT, CDR2 YYREEE (reference sequence). The J segment lost 7 bases and the V segment lost 2 bases, leaving 11 bases of the junction unmatched. CDR3 nucleotides: TGTGCCAGCAGCTTAAAAACAGGGGGAAGGGGAGAGCAGTACTTC. It specifies CASSLKTGGRGEQYF.

CDR3 sequence reads: CASSQGGKGNQPQHF. In DNA, the CDR3 is TGTGCCAGCAGCCAAGGAGGGAAGGGCAATCAGCCCCAGCATTTT. This sequence joins TRBV14 and TRBJ1-5; no definite D call. The germline V gene encodes CDR1 SGHDN and CDR2 FVKESK. This CDR3 region has 15 residues. V was shortened by 1 base and J by 2 bases, with 9 bases between the two germline ends.

V and J are TRBV7-2 and TRBJ2-6; no reliable D call. The V and J ends lost 4 bases and 0 bases respectively, with 13 bases between them. The germline gives CDR1 SGHTA, CDR2 FQGNSA. CDR3 length: 17 residues. DNA for the CDR3: TGTGCCAGCAGCTCCAGGTCTACCACCTCTGGGGCCAACGTCCTGACTTTC. Translation: CASSSRSTTSGANVLTF.